This T cell receptor (beta chain) was captured in a study of T cells after yellow fever vaccination. Study-wide context: Low-cell-number fractions underwent preparation using SMART-Seq v4 Ultra Low Input.

The CDR3 is 13 amino acids. Germline V lookup: CDR1 SEHNR, CDR2 FQNEAQ (reference sequence). Concerning this clonotype: Its cognate antigen is unknown. One end of the junction varies from germline; a read error may be responsible.

Researchers made TCR cDNA using 5'RACE template switching, and this step added a universal primer site and UMIs. TCRdb processed the 5' RACE reads anew with MiXCR; each CDR3 protein has one entry. The sample carries some 160,000 distinct CDR3 sequences, over 7% recorded once. Findings and limits, study-wide: Secondary responses were weaker yet peaked faster, day 5 versus 15. Subsequent booster samples again held most clones from primary vaccination (96% CD4, about 85% CD8).

V usage is TRBV7-9 and J usage is TRBJ2-7; D gene unclear. The TCR was taken from a man younger than 35 who received the YFV17D yellow fever vaccine. This specimen consisted of CD8+ T cells sorted from PBMCs, obtained 45 days after the yellow fever booster vaccination. For the CDR3, the DNA is TGTGCCATCAGCTTTCCGGGCTCCTACGAGCAGTACTTC. It yields the protein CAISFPGSYEQYF.